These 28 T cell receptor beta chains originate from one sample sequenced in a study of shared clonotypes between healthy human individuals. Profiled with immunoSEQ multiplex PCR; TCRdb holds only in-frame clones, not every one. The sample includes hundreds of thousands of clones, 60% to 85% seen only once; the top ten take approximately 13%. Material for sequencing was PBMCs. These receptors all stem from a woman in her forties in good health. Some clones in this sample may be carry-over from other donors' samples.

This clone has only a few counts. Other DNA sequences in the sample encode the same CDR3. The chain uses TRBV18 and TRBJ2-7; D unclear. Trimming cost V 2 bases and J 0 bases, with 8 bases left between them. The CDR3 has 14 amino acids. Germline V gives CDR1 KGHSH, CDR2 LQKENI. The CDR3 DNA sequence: TGTGCCAGCTCACCATCTCAGAGCTCCTACGAGCAGTACTTC. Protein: CASSPSQSSYEQYF.

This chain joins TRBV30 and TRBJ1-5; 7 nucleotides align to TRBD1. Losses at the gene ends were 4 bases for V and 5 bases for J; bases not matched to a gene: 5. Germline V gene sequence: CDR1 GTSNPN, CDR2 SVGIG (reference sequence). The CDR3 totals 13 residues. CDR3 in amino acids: CAWNSGGDQPQHF. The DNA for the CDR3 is TGTGCCTGGAATTCAGGGGGGGATCAGCCCCAGCATTTT.

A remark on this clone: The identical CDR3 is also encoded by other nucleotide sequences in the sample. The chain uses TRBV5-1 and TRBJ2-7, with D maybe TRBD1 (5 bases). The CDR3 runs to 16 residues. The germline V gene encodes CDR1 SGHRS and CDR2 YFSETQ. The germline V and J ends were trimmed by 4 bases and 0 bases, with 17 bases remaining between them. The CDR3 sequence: CASSPVGLSSSYEQYF. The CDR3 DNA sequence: TGCGCCAGCAGCCCGGTGGGGCTTTCGAGCTCCTACGAGCAGTACTTC.

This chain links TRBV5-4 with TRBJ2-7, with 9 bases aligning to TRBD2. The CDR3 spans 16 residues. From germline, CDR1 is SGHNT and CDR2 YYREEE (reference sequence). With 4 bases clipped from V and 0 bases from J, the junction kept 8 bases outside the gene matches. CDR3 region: CASSRGLAQNSYEQYF. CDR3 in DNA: TGTGCCAGCAGCCGGGGACTAGCACAAAACTCCTACGAGCAGTACTTC.

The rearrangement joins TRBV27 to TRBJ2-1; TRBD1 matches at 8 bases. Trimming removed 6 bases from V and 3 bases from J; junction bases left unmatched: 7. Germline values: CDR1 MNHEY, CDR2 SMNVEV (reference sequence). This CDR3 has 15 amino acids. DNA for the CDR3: TGTGCCAGCAGATCCGGAACAGGGGGCTACAATGAGCAGTTCTTC. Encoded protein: CASRSGTGGYNEQFF.

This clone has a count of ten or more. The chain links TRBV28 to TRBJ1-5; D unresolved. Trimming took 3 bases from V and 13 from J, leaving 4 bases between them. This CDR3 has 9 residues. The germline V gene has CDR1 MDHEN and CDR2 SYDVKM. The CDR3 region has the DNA TGTGCCAGCAGTTTTGCTCAGCATTTT. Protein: CASSFAQHF.

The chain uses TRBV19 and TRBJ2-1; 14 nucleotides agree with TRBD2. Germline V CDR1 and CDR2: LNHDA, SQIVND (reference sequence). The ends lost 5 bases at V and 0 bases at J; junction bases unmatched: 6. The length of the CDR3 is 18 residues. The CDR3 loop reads CASSSPGLAGASYNEQFF. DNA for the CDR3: TGTGCCAGTAGTTCCCCGGGACTAGCGGGGGCCTCCTACAATGAGCAGTTCTTC.

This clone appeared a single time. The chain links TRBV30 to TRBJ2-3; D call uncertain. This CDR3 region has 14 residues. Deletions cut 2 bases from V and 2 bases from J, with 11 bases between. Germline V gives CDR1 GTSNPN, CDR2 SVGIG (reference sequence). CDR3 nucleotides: TGTGCCTGGAGTACGGCTTTCCTCACAGATACGCAGTATTTT. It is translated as CAWSTAFLTDTQYF.

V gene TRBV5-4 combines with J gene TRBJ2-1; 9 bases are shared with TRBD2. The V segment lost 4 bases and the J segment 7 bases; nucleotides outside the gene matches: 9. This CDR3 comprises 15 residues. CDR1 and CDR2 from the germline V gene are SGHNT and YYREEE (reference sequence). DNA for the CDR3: TGTGCCAGCAGCCAAGATAGCGGGAGTCATAATGAGCAGTTCTTC. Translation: CASSQDSGSHNEQFF.

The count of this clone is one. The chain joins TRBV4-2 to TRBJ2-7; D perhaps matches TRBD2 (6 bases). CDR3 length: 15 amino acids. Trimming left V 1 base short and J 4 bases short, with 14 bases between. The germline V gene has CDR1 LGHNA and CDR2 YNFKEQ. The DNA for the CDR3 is TGTGCCAGCAGCCAAGCGGGAGCGGAGGGTTACGAGCAGTACTTC. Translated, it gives CASSQAGAEGYEQYF.

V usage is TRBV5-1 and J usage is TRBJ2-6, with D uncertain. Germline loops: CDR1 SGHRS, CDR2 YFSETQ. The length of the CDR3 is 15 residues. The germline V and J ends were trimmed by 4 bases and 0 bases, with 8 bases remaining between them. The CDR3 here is CASSGSYSGANVLTF. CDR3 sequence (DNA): TGCGCCAGCAGCGGATCTTACTCTGGGGCCAACGTCCTGACTTTC. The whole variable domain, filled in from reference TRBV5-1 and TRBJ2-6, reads KAGVTQTPRYLIKTRGQQVTLSCSPISGHRSVSWYQQTPGQGLQFLFEYFSETQRNKGNFPGRFSGRQFSNSRSEMNVSTLELGDSALYLCASSGSYSGANVLTFGAGSRLTVL.

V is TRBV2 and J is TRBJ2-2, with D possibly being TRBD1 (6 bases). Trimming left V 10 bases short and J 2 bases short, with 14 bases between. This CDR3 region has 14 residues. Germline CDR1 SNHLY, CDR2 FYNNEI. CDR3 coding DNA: TGTGCCACCTCAGGGGTGAGAAACACCGGGGAGCTGTTTTTT. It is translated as CATSGVRNTGELFF.

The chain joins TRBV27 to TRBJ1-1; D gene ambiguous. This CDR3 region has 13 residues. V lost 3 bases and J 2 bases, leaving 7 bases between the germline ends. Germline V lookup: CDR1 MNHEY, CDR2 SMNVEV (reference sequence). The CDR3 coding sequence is TGTGCCAGCAGTTTTCGGCCCAACACTGAAGCTTTCTTT. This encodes CASSFRPNTEAFF.

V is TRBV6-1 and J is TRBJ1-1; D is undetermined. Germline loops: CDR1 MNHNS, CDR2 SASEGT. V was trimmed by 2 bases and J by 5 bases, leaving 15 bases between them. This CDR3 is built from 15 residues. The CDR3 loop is CASSEIINSLTEAFF. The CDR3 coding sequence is TGTGCCAGCAGTGAAATAATCAATTCATTAACTGAAGCTTTCTTT.

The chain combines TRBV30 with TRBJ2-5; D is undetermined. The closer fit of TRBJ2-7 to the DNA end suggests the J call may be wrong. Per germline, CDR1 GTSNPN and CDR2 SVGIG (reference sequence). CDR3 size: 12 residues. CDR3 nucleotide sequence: TGTGCCTGGCAGCGTCAGATCTACGAGCAGTACTTC. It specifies CAWQRQIYEQYF.

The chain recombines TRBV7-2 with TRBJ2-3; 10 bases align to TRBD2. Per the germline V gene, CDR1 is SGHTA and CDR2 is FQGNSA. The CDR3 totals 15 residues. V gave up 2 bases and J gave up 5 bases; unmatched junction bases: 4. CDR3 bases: TGTGCCAGCAGCTTAACTAGCGGGACGGGAGATACGCAGTATTTT. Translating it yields CASSLTSGTGDTQYF. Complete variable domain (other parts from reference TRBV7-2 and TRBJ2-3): GAGVSQSPSNKVTEKGKDVELRCDPISGHTALYWYRQSLGQGLEFLIYFQGNSAPDKSGLPSDRFSAERTGGSVSTLTIQRTQQEDSAVYLCASSLTSGTGDTQYFGPGTRLTVL.

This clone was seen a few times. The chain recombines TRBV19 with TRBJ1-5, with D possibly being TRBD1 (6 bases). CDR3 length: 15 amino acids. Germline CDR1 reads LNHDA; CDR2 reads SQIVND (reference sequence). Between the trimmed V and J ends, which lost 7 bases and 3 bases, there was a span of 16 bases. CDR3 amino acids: CASTVTGQTNQPQHF. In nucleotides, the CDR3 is TGTGCCAGTACGGTCACCGGACAGACCAATCAGCCCCAGCATTTT.

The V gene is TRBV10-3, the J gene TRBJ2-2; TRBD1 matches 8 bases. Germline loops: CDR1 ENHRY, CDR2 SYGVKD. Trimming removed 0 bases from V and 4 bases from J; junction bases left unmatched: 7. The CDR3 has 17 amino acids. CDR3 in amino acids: CAISESAGGVGTGELFF. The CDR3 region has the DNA TGTGCCATCAGTGAGTCGGCAGGGGGCGTTGGCACCGGGGAGCTGTTTTTT.

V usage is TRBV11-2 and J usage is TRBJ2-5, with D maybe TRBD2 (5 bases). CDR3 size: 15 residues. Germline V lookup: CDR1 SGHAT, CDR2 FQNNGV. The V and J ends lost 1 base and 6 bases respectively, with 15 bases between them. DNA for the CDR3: TGTGCCAGCAGCTTAGTTTACGGGGTTGACAAGACCCAGTACTTC. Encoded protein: CASSLVYGVDKTQYF.

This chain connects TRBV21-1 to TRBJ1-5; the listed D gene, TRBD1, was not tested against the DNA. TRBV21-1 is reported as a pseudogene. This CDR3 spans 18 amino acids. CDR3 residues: CASSKYTWGTGVNQPQHF. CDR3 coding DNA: TGTGCCAGCAGCAAATACACCTGGGGGACAGGGGTCAATCAGCCCCAGCATTTT.

CDR3 protein: CASSPPGTARSGNTIYF. CDR3 coding DNA: TGTGCCAGCTCACCACCGGGAACAGCCCGCTCTGGAAACACCATATATTTT. This chain uses TRBV18 with TRBJ1-3; D is unclear. V was shortened by 0 bases and J by 0 bases, with 12 bases between the two germline ends. CDR1 KGHSH and CDR2 LQKENI come from the germline V gene. This CDR3 spans 17 amino acids.

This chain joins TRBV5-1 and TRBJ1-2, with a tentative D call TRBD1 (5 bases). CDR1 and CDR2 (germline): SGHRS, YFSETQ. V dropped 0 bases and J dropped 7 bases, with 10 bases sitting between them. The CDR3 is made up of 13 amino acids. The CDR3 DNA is TGCGCCAGCAGCTTGGAGGGACTTTCTGGCTACACCTTC. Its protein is CASSLEGLSGYTF.

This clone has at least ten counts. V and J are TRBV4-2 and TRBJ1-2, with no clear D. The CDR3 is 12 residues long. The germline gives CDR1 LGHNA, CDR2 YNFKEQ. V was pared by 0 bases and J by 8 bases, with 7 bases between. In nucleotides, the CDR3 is TGTGCCAGCAGCCAAGAGGGAGACGGCTACACCTTC. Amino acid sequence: CASSQEGDGYTF.

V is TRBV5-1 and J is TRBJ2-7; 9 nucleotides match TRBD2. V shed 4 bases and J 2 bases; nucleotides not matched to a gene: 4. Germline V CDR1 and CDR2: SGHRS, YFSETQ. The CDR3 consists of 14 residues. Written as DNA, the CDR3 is TGCGCCAGCAGCCTTCCTAGCGGGGCCTACGAGCAGTACTTC. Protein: CASSLPSGAYEQYF.

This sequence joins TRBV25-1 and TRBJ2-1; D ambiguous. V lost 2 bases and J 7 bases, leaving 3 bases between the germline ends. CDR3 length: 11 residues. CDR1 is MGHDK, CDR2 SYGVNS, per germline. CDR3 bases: TGTGCCAGCAGTGAAGGGAATGAGCAGTTCTTC. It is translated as CASSEGNEQFF.

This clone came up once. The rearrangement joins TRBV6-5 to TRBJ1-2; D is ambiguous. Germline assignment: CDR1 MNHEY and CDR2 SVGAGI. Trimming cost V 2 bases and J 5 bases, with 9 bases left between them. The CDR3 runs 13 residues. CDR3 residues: CASSYLHSYGYTF. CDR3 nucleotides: TGTGCCAGCAGTTACCTGCACAGTTATGGCTACACCTTC.

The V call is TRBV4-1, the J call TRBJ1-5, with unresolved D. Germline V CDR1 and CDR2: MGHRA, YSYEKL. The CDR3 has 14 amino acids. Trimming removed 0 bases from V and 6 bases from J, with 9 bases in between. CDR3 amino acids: CASSQEGFGQPQHF. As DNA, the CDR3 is TGCGCCAGCAGCCAAGAGGGGTTCGGTCAGCCCCAGCATTTT.

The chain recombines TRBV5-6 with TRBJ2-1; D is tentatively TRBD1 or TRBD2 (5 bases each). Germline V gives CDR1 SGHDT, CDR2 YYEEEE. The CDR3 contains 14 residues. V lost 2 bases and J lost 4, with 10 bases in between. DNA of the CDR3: TGTGCCAGCAGCTTCTCGGGACGTTACAATGAGCAGTTCTTC. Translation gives CASSFSGRYNEQFF. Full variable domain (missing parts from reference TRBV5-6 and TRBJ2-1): DAGVTQSPTHLIKTRGQQVTLRCSPKSGHDTVSWYQQALGQGPQFIFQYYEEEERQRGNFPDRFSGHQFPNYSSELNVNALLLGDSALYLCASSFSGRYNEQFFGPGTRLTVL.